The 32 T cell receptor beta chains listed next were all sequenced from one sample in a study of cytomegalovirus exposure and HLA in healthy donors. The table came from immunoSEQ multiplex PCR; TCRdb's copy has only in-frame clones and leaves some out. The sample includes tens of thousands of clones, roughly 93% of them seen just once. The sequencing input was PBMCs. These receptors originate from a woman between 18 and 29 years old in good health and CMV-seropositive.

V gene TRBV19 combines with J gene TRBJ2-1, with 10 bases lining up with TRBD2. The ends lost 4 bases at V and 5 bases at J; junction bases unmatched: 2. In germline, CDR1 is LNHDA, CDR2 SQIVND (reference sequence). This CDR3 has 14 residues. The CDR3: CASSTLAGDNEQFF. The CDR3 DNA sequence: TGTGCCAGTAGTACCCTAGCGGGGGACAATGAGCAGTTCTTC.

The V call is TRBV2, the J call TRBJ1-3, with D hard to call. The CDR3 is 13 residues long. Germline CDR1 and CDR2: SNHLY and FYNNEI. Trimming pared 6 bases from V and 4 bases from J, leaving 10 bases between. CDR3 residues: CASRVGRGNTIYF. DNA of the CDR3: TGTGCCAGCAGGGTCGGCAGGGGAAACACCATATATTTT.

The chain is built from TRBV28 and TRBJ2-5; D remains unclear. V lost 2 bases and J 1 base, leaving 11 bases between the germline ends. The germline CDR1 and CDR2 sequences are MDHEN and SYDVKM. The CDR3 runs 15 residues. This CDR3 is CASSLRVRGQETQYF. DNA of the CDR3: TGTGCCAGCAGTTTAAGAGTGCGAGGCCAAGAGACCCAGTACTTC.

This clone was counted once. CDR3: CASGPGLAGKMLPEEQFF. For the CDR3, the DNA is TGTGCTAGTGGCCCGGGACTAGCGGGAAAAATGCTACCTGAAGAGCAGTTCTTC. The J gene is TRBJ2-1, the V gene TRBV12-5; 13 bases map to TRBD2. The germline CDR1 and CDR2 sequences are LGHNT and FRNRAP. The CDR3 has 18 amino acids. With V trimmed by 6 bases and J by 10 bases, 18 bases remained unmatched.

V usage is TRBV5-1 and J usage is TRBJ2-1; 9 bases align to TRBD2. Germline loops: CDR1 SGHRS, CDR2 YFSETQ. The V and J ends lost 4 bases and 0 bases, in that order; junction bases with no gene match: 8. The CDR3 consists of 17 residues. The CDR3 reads CASSLPTSGSSYNEQFF. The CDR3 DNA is TGCGCCAGCAGCCTACCGACTAGCGGAAGCTCCTACAATGAGCAGTTCTTC. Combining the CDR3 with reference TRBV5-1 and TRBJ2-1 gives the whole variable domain KAGVTQTPRYLIKTRGQQVTLSCSPISGHRSVSWYQQTPGQGLQFLFEYFSETQRNKGNFPGRFSGRQFSNSRSEMNVSTLELGDSALYLCASSLPTSGSSYNEQFFGPGTRLTVL.

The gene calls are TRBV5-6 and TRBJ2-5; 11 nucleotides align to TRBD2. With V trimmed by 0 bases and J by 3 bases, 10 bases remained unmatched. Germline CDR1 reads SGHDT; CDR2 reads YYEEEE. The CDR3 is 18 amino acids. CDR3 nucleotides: TGTGCCAGCAGCTTGGCTGGGGGAGGTAGCGGGAGGGAAGAGACCCAGTACTTC. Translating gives CASSLAGGGSGREETQYF.

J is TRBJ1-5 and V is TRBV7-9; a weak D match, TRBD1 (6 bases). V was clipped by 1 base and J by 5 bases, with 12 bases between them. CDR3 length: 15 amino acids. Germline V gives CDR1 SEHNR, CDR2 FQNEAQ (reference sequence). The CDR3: CASSLGSGDHQPQHF. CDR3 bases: TGTGCCAGCAGCTTAGGGTCAGGGGATCATCAGCCCCAGCATTTT.

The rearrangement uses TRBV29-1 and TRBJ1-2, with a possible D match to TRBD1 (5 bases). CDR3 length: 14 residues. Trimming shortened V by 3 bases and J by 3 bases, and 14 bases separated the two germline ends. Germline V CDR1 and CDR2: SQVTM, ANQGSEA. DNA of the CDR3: TGCAGCGTTGAGCCGGGACTAACACACTATGGCTACACCTTC. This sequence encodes CSVEPGLTHYGYTF.

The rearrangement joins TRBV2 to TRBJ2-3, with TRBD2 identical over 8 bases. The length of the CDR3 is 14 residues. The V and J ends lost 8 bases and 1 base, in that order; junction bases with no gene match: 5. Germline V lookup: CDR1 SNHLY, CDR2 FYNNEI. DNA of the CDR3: TGTGCCAGCGGTGGGACTAGTCGCACAGATACGCAGTATTTT. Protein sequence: CASGGTSRTDTQYF.

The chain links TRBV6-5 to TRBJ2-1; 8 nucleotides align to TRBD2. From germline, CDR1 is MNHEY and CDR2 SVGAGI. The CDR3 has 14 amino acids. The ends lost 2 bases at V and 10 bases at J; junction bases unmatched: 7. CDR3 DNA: TGTGCCAGCAGTTACGGGGGACTAGGCAGCGAGCAGTTCTTC. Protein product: CASSYGGLGSEQFF.

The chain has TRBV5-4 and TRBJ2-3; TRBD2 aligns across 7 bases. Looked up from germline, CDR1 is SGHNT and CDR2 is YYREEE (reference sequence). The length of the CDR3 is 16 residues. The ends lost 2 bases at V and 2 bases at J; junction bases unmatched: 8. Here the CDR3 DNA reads TGTGCCAGCAGCTTTCCTAGCGGACGGGTCACAGATACGCAGTATTTT. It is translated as CASSFPSGRVTDTQYF.

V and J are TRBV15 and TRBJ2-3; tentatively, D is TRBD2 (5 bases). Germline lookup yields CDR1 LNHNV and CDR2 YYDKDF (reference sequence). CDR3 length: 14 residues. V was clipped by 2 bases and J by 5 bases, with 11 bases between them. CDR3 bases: TGTGCCACCAGCAGACGGAGGAATGAAGATACGCAGTATTTT. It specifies CATSRRRNEDTQYF.

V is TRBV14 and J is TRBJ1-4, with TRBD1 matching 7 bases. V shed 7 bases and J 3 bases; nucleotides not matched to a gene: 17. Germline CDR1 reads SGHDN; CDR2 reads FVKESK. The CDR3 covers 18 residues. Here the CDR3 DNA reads TGTGCCAGCATCCTAAAAAATCTCCCGGGACAGCCTAATGAAAAACTGTTTTTT. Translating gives CASILKNLPGQPNEKLFF.

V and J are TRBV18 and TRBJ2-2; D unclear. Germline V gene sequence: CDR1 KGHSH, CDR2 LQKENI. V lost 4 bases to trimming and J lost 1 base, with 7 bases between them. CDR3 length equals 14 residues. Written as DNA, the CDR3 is TGTGCCAGCTCACGTCGACAGAACACCGGGGAGCTGTTTTTT. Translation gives CASSRRQNTGELFF.

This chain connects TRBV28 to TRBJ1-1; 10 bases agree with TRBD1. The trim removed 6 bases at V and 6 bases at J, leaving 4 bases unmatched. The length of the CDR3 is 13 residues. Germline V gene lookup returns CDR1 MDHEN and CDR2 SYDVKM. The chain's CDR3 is CASSSGQGAEAFF. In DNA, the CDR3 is TGTGCCAGCAGCTCAGGACAGGGGGCTGAAGCTTTCTTT.

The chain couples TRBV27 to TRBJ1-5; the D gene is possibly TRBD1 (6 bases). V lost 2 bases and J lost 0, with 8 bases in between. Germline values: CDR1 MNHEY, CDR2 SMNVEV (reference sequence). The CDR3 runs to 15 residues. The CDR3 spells CASSLGGLSNQPQHF. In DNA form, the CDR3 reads TGTGCCAGCAGTTTAGGGGGCCTTAGCAATCAGCCCCAGCATTTT.

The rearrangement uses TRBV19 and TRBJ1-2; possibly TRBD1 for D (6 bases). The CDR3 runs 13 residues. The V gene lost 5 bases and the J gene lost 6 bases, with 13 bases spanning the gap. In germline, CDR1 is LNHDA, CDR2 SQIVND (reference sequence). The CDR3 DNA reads TGTGCCAGTAGTCCGCGGAACAGGGATGGCTACACCTTC. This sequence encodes CASSPRNRDGYTF.

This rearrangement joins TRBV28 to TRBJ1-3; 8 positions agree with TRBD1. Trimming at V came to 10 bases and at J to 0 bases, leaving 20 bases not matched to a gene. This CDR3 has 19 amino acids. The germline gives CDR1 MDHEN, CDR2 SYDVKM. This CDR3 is CATRTLTGGRGPSGNTIYF. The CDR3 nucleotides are TGTGCCACCCGAACTCTTACAGGGGGTAGGGGGCCCTCTGGAAACACCATATATTTT.

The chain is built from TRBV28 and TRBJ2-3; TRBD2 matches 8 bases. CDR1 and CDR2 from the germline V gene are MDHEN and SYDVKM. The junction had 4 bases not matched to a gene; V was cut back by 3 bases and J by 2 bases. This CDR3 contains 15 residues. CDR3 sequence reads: CASSFGGALTDTQYF. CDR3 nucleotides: TGTGCCAGCAGTTTCGGGGGGGCCCTCACAGATACGCAGTATTTT.

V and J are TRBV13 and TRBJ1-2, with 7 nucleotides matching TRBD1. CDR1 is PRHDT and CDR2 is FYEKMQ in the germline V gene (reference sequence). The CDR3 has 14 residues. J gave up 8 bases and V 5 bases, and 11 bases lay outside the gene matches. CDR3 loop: CASSPTGQPWGYTF. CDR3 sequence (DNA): TGTGCCAGCAGCCCAACGGGACAGCCGTGGGGCTACACCTTC.

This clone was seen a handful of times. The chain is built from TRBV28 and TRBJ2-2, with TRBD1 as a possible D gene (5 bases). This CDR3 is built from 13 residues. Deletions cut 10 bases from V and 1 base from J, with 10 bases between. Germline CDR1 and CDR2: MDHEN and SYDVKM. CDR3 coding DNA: TGTGCCATCAAGGGGCAGAACACCGGGGAGCTGTTTTTT. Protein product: CAIKGQNTGELFF. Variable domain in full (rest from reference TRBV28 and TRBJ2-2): DVKVTQSSRYLVKRTGEKVFLECVQDMDHENMFWYRQDPGLGLRLIYFSYDVKMKEKGDIPEGYSVSREKKERFSLILESASTNQTSMYLCAIKGQNTGELFFGEGSRLTVL.

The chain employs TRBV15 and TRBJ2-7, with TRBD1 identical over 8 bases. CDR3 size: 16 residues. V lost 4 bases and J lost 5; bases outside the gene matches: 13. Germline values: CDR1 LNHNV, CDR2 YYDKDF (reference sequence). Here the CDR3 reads CATSKRRQGWDNEQYF. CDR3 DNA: TGTGCCACCAGCAAGAGGAGACAGGGGTGGGATAACGAGCAGTACTTC.

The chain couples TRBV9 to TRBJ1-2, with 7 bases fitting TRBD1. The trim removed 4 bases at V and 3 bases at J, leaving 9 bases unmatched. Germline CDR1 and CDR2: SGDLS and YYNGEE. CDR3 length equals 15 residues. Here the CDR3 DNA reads TGTGCCAGCAGCCCCTTTCCAGGGGGTGACTATGGCTACACCTTC. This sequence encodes CASSPFPGGDYGYTF.

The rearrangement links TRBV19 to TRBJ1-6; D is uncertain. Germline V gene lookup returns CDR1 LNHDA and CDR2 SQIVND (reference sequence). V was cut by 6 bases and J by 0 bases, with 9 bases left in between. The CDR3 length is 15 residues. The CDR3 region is CASRAISSYNSPLHF. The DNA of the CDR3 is TGTGCCAGTAGGGCCATAAGCTCCTATAATTCACCCCTCCACTTT.

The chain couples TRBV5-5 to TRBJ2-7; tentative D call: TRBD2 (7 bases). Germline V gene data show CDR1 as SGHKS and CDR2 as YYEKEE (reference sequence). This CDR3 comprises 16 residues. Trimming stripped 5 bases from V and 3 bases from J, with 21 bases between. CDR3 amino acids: CASSRPTGREIYEQYF. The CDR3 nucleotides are TGTGCCAGCAGTCGGCCTACAGGGAGGGAGATCTACGAGCAGTACTTC.

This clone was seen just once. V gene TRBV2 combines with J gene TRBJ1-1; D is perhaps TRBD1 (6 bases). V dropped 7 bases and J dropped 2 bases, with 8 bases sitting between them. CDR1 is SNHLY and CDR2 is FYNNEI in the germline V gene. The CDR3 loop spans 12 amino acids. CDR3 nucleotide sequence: TGTGCCAGCAACAGGGTCAACACTGAAGCTTTCTTT. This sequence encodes CASNRVNTEAFF.

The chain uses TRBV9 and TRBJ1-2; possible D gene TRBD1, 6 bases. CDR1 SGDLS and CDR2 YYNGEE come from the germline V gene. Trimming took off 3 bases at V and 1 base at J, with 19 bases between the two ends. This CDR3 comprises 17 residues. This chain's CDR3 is CASSAYTPGHRNYGYTF. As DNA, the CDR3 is TGTGCCAGCAGCGCATACACCCCGGGACACCGTAACTATGGCTACACCTTC.

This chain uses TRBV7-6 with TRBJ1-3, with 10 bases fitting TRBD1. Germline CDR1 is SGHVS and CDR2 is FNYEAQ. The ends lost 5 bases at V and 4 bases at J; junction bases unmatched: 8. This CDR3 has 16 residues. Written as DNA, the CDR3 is TGTGCCAGCAGCCTAAGACAGGGGGCGCGCGGAAACACCATATATTTT. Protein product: CASSLRQGARGNTIYF.

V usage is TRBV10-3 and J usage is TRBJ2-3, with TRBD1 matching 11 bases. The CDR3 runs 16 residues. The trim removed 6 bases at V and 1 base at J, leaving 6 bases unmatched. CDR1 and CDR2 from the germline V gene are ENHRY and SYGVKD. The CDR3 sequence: CAISARGQGGTDTQYF. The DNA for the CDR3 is TGTGCCATCAGCGCCAGGGGACAGGGGGGCACAGATACGCAGTATTTT.

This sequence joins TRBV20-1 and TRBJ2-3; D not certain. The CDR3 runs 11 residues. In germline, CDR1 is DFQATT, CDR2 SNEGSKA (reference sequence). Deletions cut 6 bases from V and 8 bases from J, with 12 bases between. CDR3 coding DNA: TGCAGTGCCTCTGATCTGAGTACGCAGTATTTT. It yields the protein CSASDLSTQYF.

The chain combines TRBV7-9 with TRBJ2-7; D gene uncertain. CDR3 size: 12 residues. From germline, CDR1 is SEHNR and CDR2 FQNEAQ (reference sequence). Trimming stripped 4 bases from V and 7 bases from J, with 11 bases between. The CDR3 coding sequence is TGTGCCAGCAGCTCTAAATCGAGAGAGCAGTACTTC. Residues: CASSSKSREQYF. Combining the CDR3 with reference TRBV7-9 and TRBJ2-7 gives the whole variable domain DTGVSQNPRHKITKRGQNVTFRCDPISEHNRLYWYRQTLGQGPEFLTYFQNEAQLEKSRLLSDRFSAERPKGSFSTLEIQRTEQGDSAMYLCASSSKSREQYFGPGTRLTVT.

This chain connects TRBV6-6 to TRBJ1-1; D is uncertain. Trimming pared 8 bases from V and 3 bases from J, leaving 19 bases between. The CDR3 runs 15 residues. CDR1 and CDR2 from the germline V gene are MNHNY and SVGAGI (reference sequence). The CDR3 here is CASVIPGVRDTEAFF. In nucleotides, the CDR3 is TGTGCCAGCGTTATACCCGGGGTGAGGGACACTGAAGCTTTCTTT.